Given below is one TCR beta chain in context. This clonotype was seen more than once but under ten times. Its antigen is not yet known. No base quality values were provided; no much bigger clone lies one nucleotide off. TCRdb records Illumina NovaSeq 6000 as the sequencer. TCRalpha and TCRbeta cDNA libraries were built by 5'RACE with constant-segment primers, adding sample barcodes and unique molecular identifiers. Trizol reagent was used to extract RNA from every sample. Library amplification was performed in two PCR steps, and a second sample barcode and Illumina TruSeq adapters were introduced in the second step. Sequencing of libraries was performed on an Illumina NovaSeq with 2 x 150 bp paired-end reads. In the paper's pipeline: Reads were demultiplexed and collapsed into UMI-guided consensus sequences with migec v1.2.7. Using mixcr v2.1.11, UMI consensuses were aligned to TRA and TRB V and J templates and then assembled into clonotypes. Expanded or contracted clonotypes were those called significant by both edgeR and NoisET, with noise models trained on biological replicates. edgeR calls used a false discovery rate-adjusted p below 0.01 and a log2 fold-change threshold of 1. As an exploratory analysis of dynamics, max-normalized trajectories of the 1000 most abundant clonotypes were examined with PCA combined with hierarchical clustering. Separately sequenced CD4+ and CD8+ repertoires were used to assign the CD4 or CD8 phenotype of responding clones. The raw public data were reprocessed by TCRdb itself: fastp quality trimming at Q25, MiXCR clonotype calling, in-frame beta chains only. All rows with the same CDR3 protein become a single entry with the most common DNA and genes. The V and J calls here are based on TCRdb, not the publication. A total of over 350,000 distinct CDR3 sequences appear in this sample, about a sixth of them only once. The top ten hold roughly a fifth of the sample.

V lost 4 bases and J lost 2 bases; the stretch between them is 7 bases long. From a lookup of the germline V gene, CDR1 and CDR2 are SQVTM and ANQGSEA. The CDR3 sequence holds 12 residues, the cysteine and phenylalanine included. Only the CDR3 DNA stays, 36 bases, in frame from base 1. PBMCs were isolated by Ficoll-Paque density gradient centrifugation. This specimen comes from a study of T-cell memory formation after mild COVID-19 (dated by TCRdb to about 2021). Turning to the overall study: TCR sequence clusters from the two donors were found to be largely donor specific. Longitudinal TCRalpha and TCRbeta repertoire sequencing tracked T-cell clones expanding and contracting after mild COVID-19 in a couple of donors. Two young, previously healthy adult volunteers, one female and one male, were included in the cohort.

What the research found in general, with its limitations: Contracting CD4+ clones were located mainly in the CM and EM memory subsets, whereas CD8+ clones were found to be enriched in EMRA. Whether the second-wave clones peaking on day 37 were SARS-CoV-2 specific was not confirmed. Clones that contracted from day 15 to 85 showed balanced CD4/CD8 phenotypes, whereas a second wave of clones that expanded from day 15 to 37 leaned towards CD4+. The detection of some responding clones in pre-infection memory suggests that pre-existing cross-reactive memory T cells joined the SARS-CoV-2 response. Only two mild cases were covered in the study, and larger cohorts including severe cases with pre-infection samples were considered necessary.

The chain uses TRBV29-1 and TRBJ2-3; the D gene cannot be named for sure. Specimen: PBMCs or a T cell subset sorted from them (not recorded which). The sequence came from a young man who had mild COVID-19 (a few samples of this study predate the infection). The sample titles of this study are shuffled in the database, so cell type and time point are left out; the donor was told from shared clones. CDR3 reads: CSVAGPTDTQYF. The DNA sequence follows: TGCAGCGTTGCGGGCCCCACAGATACGCAGTATTTT.